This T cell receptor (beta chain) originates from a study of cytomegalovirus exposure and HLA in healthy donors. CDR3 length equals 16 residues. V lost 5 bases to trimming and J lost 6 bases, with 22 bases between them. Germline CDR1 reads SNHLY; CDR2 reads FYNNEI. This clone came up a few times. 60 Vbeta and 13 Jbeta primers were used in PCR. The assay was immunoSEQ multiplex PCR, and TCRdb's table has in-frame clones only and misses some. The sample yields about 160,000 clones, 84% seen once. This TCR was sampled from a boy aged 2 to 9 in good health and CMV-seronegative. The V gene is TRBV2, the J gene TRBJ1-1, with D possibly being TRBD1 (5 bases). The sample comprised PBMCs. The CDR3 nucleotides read TGTGCCAGCAGTTTAATTCCGACAGTGATGGGCGCTGAAGCTTTCTTT. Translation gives CASSLIPTVMGAEAFF. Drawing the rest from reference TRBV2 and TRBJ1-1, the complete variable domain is EPEVTQTPSHQVTQMGQEVILRCVPISNHLYFYWYRQILGQKVEFLVSFYNNEISEKSEIFDDQFSVERPDGSNFTLKIRSTKLEDSAMYFCASSLIPTVMGAEAFFGQGTRLTVV.